This TCR beta chain was retrieved from a study of blood T cell repertoires in COVID-19. J lost 6 bases, V lost 5 bases, and 14 bases had no gene match. The length of the CDR3 is 17 residues. Germline V gives CDR1 SEHNR, CDR2 FQNEAQ (reference sequence). Under the authors' procedure: Estimation of nucleated cell counts relied on the amplification of reference gene primers. TCRdb's table, derived via immunoSEQ multiplex PCR, lists solely in-frame clones and lacks some. D and trimming come from the DNA, and the V and J calls and clone size come from that table. Of 120,000 or so clones in the sample, around 87% were seen once.

Sequenced input: peripheral blood. The origin of this receptor is a man aged 50-60 years with acute or convalescent COVID-19. The gene calls are TRBV7-9 and TRBJ2-2; 8 positions agree with TRBD2. CDR3 sequence (DNA): TGTGCCAGCAGCCCCCCCGTGAGCGGGAGATATGCCGGGGAGCTGTTTTTT. Its protein is CASSPPVSGRYAGELFF.